The present T cell receptor beta chain was sequenced within a study of blood T cell repertoires in COVID-19. Overall study context: There were acute and convalescent COVID-19 samples, and they came from the United States, Italy and Spain. Nucleic acid was either cDNA or gDNA, and it came from T cells, B-cell-depleted T cells, or PBMCs.

In the original processing: Counts of nucleated cells, estimated from reference gene primer amplification, were obtained. Clones were read by immunoSEQ multiplex PCR, and TCRdb kept only the in-frame ones, dropping some. From that table come the V and J calls and clone size; the DNA was used to work out D and trimming. The repertoire consists of 140,000 or so clones, with over 60% occurring once and the leading ten covering approximately 16%. Ten or more counts support this clone. CDR1 and CDR2 from the germline V gene are LNHNV and YYDKDF (reference sequence). The CDR3 sequence is 13 residues long. V lost 5 bases and J 8 bases, leaving 13 bases between the germline ends.

The sample was peripheral blood. The V gene is TRBV15, the J gene TRBJ2-1, with D unclear. This TCR came from a man aged 45-65 years with acute or convalescent COVID-19. CDR3 coding DNA: TGTGCCACCAGCTATACTGTGAGGCATGAGCAGTTCTTC. Translating it yields CATSYTVRHEQFF.